Listed below are T cell receptor beta chains from one sample, sequenced in a study of T cells in localized non-small cell lung cancer. Sequencing used immunoSEQ multiplex PCR; TCRdb keeps in-frame clones, though not all of them. This table has 2,100 or so clones, 25% to 35% appearing once. The sequencing here drew on lung tumor tissue, taken before any cancer treatment. Receptors originate from an older male donor with stage III lung adenocarcinoma. The CDR3 runs from the conserved cysteine through the conserved F or W. D genes are given only for firm matches. Size is stated for part of the rows, as once, few or many counts, or as a class when the clone is expanded.

TRBJ1-2,.,TRBD1,TRBV28,TGTGCCAGCAGTTCCGGGACAGGGGTCCATGGCTACACCTTC,CASSSGTGVHGYTF
TRBJ1-5,few,.,TRBV15,TGTGCCACCAGCAGAGCAGGGGCAGGCATTCAGCCCCAGCATTTT,CATSRAGAGIQPQHF
TRBJ1-3,.,.,TRBV5-1,TGCGCCAGCAGCTTGGGAGGGCCCAACTCTGGAAACACCATATATTTT,CASSLGGPNSGNTIYF
TRBJ1-6,few,TRBD1,TRBV11-3,TGTGCCAGCAGCCTTATTCCCGGGACAGGAAATTCACCCCTCCACTTT,CASSLIPGTGNSPLHF
TRBJ1-1,few,.,TRBV19,TGTGCCAGTAGTGTGCGGTGGGGGGACTACACTGAAGCTTTCTTT,CASSVRWGDYTEAFF
TRBJ2-3,.,TRBD2,TRBV6-8,TGTGCCAGCACCGTAGCGGGGGTCCTTCATACGCAGTATTTT,CASTVAGVLHTQYF
TRBJ1-2,.,.,TRBV6-8,TGTGCCAGCAGTGAGGCAGCTTATGGCTACACCTTC,CASSEAAYGYTF
TRBJ2-5,.,.,TRBV19,TGTGCCAGTAGTATCGGACTGGGAGAGGGAGAGACCCAGTACTTC,CASSIGLGEGETQYF
TRBJ1-1,.,.,TRBV18,TGTGCCAGCTCACCTTCCTTCAACACTGAAGCTTTCTTT,CASSPSFNTEAFF
TRBJ2-5,.,.,TRBV6-8,TGTGCCAGCACGCGGAGGAGGGGTGGGGAGACCCAGTACTTC,CASTRRRGGETQYF
TRBJ2-1,.,.,TRBV11-3,TGTGCTAGCAGCCCCGGCCACCATGCGGATGAGCAGTTCTTC,CASSPGHHADEQFF
TRBJ2-7,few,.,TRBV19,TGTGCCAGTAGTACAGAGGGCGGAAACACGGACTTC,CASSTEGGNTDF
TRBJ2-1,large,.,TRBV19,TGTGCCAGTAGTATAGCGGGAGAGATAAATGAGCAGTTCTTC,CASSIAGEINEQFF
TRBJ2-7,few,.,TRBV6-8,TGTGCCAGCAGTTACTCTGGGCAGGCCGAGCAGTACTTC,CASSYSGQAEQYF
TRBJ2-1,few,TRBD2,TRBV19,TGTGCCAGTAGAGCTGGGACTAGCAGATACAATGAGCAGTTCTTC,CASRAGTSRYNEQFF
TRBJ1-3,.,TRBD1,TRBV29-1,TGCAGTGTCGTAGGGGGCTCTTATGGAAACACCATATATTTT,CSVVGGSYGNTIYF
TRBJ1-3,few,.,TRBV6-8,TGTGCCAGCAGTTACTCGGCGTACACCATATATTTT,CASSYSAYTIYF
TRBJ1-1,few,.,TRBV9,TGTGCCAGCAGACGGACGGACCAAGATAACACTGAAGCTTTCTTT,CASRRTDQDNTEAFF
TRBJ1-1,few,.,TRBV9,TGTGCCAGCAGTGATGGACGCCCCGCGCCTGAAGCTTTCTTT,CASSDGRPAPEAFF
TRBJ2-5,few,TRBD2,TRBV9,TGTGCCAGCACTCAAGGGGCTAGCGGGATTCAAGAGACCCAGTACTTC,CASTQGASGIQETQYF
TRBJ1-2,medium-sized,.,TRBV23-1,TGCGCCAGCAGCAGTAGTAGGTCGTATGGCTACACCTTC,CASSSSRSYGYTF
TRBJ1-1,.,TRBD1,TRBV19,TGTGCCAGTAGTGTCTGGACAGGGGGGGGGACTGAAGCTTTCTTT,CASSVWTGGGTEAFF
TRBJ2-1,large,.,TRBV11-3,TGTGCCAGCAGCCCCTCGTCCGGACTCCTGCTCGATGAGCAGTTCTTC,CASSPSSGLLLDEQFF
TRBJ2-4,.,.,TRBV11-3,TGTGCCAGCAGCCCACCTGGCGGCGGGGCCCAAGCCAAAAACATTCAGTACTTC,CASSPPGGGAQAKNIQYF
TRBJ2-1,.,TRBD1,TRBV7-4,TGTGCCAGCAGCTTCCCAGGGGGCGTTGAGCAGTTCTTC,CASSFPGGVEQFF
TRBJ2-7,few,.,TRBV29-1,TGCAGCGTTGACGTTGGGGCCGGAGACGAGCAGTACTTC,CSVDVGAGDEQYF
TRBJ1-4,.,TRBD1,TRBV19,TGTGCCAGTAGTTCTCTGACAGGGGTCAGGGAAAAACTGTTTTTT,CASSSLTGVREKLFF
TRBJ2-5,.,.,TRBV9,TGTGCCAGCAGCGGGGCCGCGGGGGAGACCCAGTACTTC,CASSGAAGETQYF